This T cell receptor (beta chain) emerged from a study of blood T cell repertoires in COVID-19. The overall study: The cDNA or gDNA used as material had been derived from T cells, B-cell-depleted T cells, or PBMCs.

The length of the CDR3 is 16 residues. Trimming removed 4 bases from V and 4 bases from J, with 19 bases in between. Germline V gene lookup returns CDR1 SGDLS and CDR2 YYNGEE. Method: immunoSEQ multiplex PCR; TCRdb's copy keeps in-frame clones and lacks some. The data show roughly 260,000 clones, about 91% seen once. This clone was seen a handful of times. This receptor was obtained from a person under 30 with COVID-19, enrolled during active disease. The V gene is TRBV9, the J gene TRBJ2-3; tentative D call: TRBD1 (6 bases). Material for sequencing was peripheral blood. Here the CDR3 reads CASSTRGRADADTQYF. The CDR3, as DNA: TGTGCCAGCAGCACCAGGGGAAGGGCGGACGCAGATACGCAGTATTTT.